The sequence of this TCR beta chain was determined in a study of T cell repertoires in cytomegalovirus infection (dated by TCRdb to between 2018 and 2021). For the wider study: Recently identified HLA-C-restricted CMV epitopes, whose presentation resists viral immunomodulation, were targeted by peptide stimulations together with well-studied HLA-B-restricted epitopes. Donor HLA type was relevant to the analysis, as public TCR beta signatures indicated carriage of CMV infection together with the matching HLA type. General conclusions and limits of the study: In the ex vivo response, HLA-C-restricted CMV-specific TCR beta clonotypes were dominant, and in two of eight donors the single most frequent clonotype came from this HLA-C-restricted group. In both this cohort and an independent roughly 350-donor cohort, the cumulative frequency of public TCR beta family members distinguished carriers of CMV infection plus the relevant HLA type.

Comments on this clonotype: Its antigen remains undetermined. No much larger clone is present one base from it, and per-base qualities are unavailable.

Sequencing instrument: Illumina HiSeq 1500. The raw public data were reprocessed by TCRdb itself: fastp quality trimming at Q25, MiXCR clonotype calling, in-frame beta chains only. One record per CDR3 amino acid sequence lists the most common genes and DNA. This sample has 650,000 to 900,000 distinct CDR3 sequences in its table, and 32% of those were observed once. The ten top clones hold approximately 13% of the sample. The CDR3 covers 15 residues, taking in both the cysteine and the phenylalanine. The CDR3 DNA has 45 bases and is translated from base 1. CDR1 and CDR2 are drawn from the germline V gene (reference sequence): SGHKS, YYEKEE. V and J are trimmed by 4 bases and 4 bases, and the gene matches miss 5 bases of the junction. The treatment or condition label of this sample denotes: in vitro stimulation with specific CMV peptide epitopes to enrich CMV-specific T cells.

The rearrangement joined TRBV5-5 to TRBJ1-3, with 10 bases in between that match TRBD1. The sample was cultured CD8+ T cells from PBMCs, taken from culture after CMV antigen stimulation. This TCR derives from a human donor in good health (CMV status not recorded). Some clones in this sample may be carry-over from other donors' samples. CDR3 loop: CASSLDRGLGNTIYF. The nucleotides are TGTGCCAGCAGCCTCGACAGGGGGCTCGGAAACACCATATATTTT. Reference TRBV5-5 and TRBJ1-3 genes cover what lies past the CDR3, so the full variable domain is DAGVTQSPTHLIKTRGQQVTLRCSPISGHKSVSWYQQVLGQGPQFIFQYYEKEERGRGNFPDRFSARQFPNYSSELNVNALLLGDSALYLCASSLDRGLGNTIYFGEGSWLTVV.